The source of this TCR beta chain is a study of T cells in tuberculosis. Study summary: Sequenced TCRs come from CD1B-GMM tetramer-binding T cells. This South African cohort compared adolescents with or without latent tuberculosis against adults with active tuberculosis. General study results and limits: Active tuberculosis cases were adults; controls were adolescents. GEM motif frequencies gave over 55% accuracy; the GMM repertoire gave roughly 87%.

Remarks on this clone: Its target is unknown.

Profiling relied on immunoSEQ multiplex PCR, and the TCRdb table lists in-frame clones only, not all of them. The profile shows 25,000 to 35,000 clones, around 87% of them singletons. The specimen sequenced was PBMCs. This TCR was sampled from a donor between 10 and 35 years old with latent tuberculosis or without tuberculosis infection.

The CDR3 DNA sequence: TGTGCCAGCAGCCCCACCCTAGGAGGCTACACCTTC. Its translation: CASSPTLGGYTF. The chain recombines TRBV6-6 with TRBJ1-2; D remains ambiguous. The CDR3 spans 12 residues. CDR1 and CDR2 from the germline V gene are MNHNY and SVGAGI (reference sequence). Trimming left V 6 bases short and J 8 bases short, with 13 bases between.